The 25 T cell receptor beta chains given below trace back to one sample, sequenced in a study of T cell responses to AZD1222 COVID-19 vaccine. Libraries were prepared by immunoSEQ multiplex PCR; TCRdb keeps only in-frame clonotypes and omits some of them. The data show around 170,000 clones, around nine tenths seen once. The source was peripheral blood, collected 28 days after the second AZD1222 dose. These TCRs come from an adult who received the AZD1222 COVID-19 vaccine.

The chain carries TRBV30 and TRBJ1-4; a possible D gene is TRBD1 (5 bases). V was clipped by 1 base and J by 5 bases, with 14 bases between them. The CDR3 is 15 residues long. Germline V gives CDR1 GTSNPN, CDR2 SVGIG (reference sequence). The CDR3 here is CAWSEGAGRNEKLFF. DNA for the CDR3: TGTGCCTGGAGTGAAGGGGCAGGGAGAAATGAAAAACTGTTTTTT.

This chain uses TRBV16 with TRBJ2-7; D unclear. The CDR3 is 13 amino acids. From germline, CDR1 is KGHSY and CDR2 FQNENV. Trimming cost V 4 bases and J 0 bases, with 7 bases left between them. CDR3 sequence: CASSRGASYEQYF. CDR3 DNA sequence: TGTGCCAGCAGCCGAGGAGCCTCCTACGAGCAGTACTTC.

The chain carries TRBV7-3 and TRBJ2-3; 7 bases map to TRBD1. Trimming removed 5 bases from V and 6 bases from J; junction bases left unmatched: 11. The germline CDR1 and CDR2 sequences are SGHTA and FQGTGA. The CDR3 extends over 15 amino acids. CDR3 nucleotide sequence: TGTGCCAGCAGCCGCCGGGACAGCCCGTTGGATACGCAGTATTTT. Amino acids: CASSRRDSPLDTQYF.

The V and J genes are TRBV6-2 or TRBV6-3 and TRBJ2-3, with TRBD2 matching over 9 bases. The ends lost 0 bases at V and 4 bases at J; junction bases unmatched: 2. The CDR3 spans 15 residues. CDR1 is MNHEY, CDR2 SVGEGT, per germline. The CDR3 DNA follows: TGTGCCAGCAGTTACTCCGGGACTAGCCCAGATACGCAGTATTTT. Protein: CASSYSGTSPDTQYF.

The CDR3 bases are TGTGCCAGCAGCTTGGTACGAGGTGTAGGCACTGAAGCTTTCTTT. Its translation: CASSLVRGVGTEAFF. The chain employs TRBV7-9 and TRBJ1-1; D unclear. CDR1 SEHNR and CDR2 FQNEAQ come from the germline V gene (reference sequence). The CDR3 covers 15 residues. Trimming stripped 3 bases from V and 4 bases from J, with 15 bases between. Complete variable domain (other parts from reference TRBV7-9 and TRBJ1-1): DTGVSQNPRHKITKRGQNVTFRCDPISEHNRLYWYRQTLGQGPEFLTYFQNEAQLEKSRLLSDRFSAERPKGSFSTLEIQRTEQGDSAMYLCASSLVRGVGTEAFFGQGTRLTVV.

The rearrangement joins TRBV3-1 (or the pseudogene TRBV3-2) to TRBJ2-1; D assignment may be TRBD1 or TRBD2 (5 bases each). In germline, CDR1 is LGHDT, CDR2 YNNKEL (reference sequence). CDR3 length equals 15 residues. V was shortened by 4 bases and J by 5 bases, with 15 bases between the two germline ends. CDR3 bases: TGTGCCAGCAGCCCAGAGCCGGGACGGAACAATGAGCAGTTCTTC. Translating it yields CASSPEPGRNNEQFF.

The chain combines TRBV6-5 with TRBJ1-3; D gene uncertain. V was trimmed by 4 bases and J by 4 bases, leaving 17 bases between them. Germline-derived CDR1 and CDR2 are MNHEY and SVGAGI. The CDR3 length is 16 residues. The CDR3 nucleotides are TGTGCCAGCAGTTCCGGGTCCGCGGGCTCCGGAAACACCATATATTTT. This gives the protein CASSSGSAGSGNTIYF.

The chain uses TRBV12-2 and TRBJ1-5. TRBV12-2 is described as a pseudogene. CDR3 length equals 13 residues. Here the CDR3 DNA reads TGTGCAAGTCGCTTACCCTACCGACAGCCCCAGCATTTT. Its translation: CASRLPYRQPQHF.

V usage is TRBV28 and J usage is TRBJ1-2; D unclear. Trimming cost V 3 bases and J 3 bases, with 8 bases left between them. The length of the CDR3 is 13 residues. Germline lookup yields CDR1 MDHEN and CDR2 SYDVKM. The CDR3 region is CASSFPQYYGYTF. The CDR3 DNA is TGTGCCAGCAGTTTCCCACAGTACTATGGCTACACCTTC.

The CDR3 nucleotides are TGTGCCAGTAGTAACCTTAATGAAAAACTGTTTTTT. It specifies CASSNLNEKLFF. The chain employs TRBV19 and TRBJ1-4; D gene uncertain. V lost 4 bases, J lost 4 bases, and 4 bases lay in between. The CDR3 sequence is 12 residues long. In germline, CDR1 is LNHDA, CDR2 SQIVND (reference sequence).

The chain is built from TRBV19 and TRBJ1-1; a weak D match, TRBD1 (5 bases). The CDR3 is 14 amino acids. CDR1 and CDR2 from the germline V gene are LNHDA and SQIVND (reference sequence). Trimming shortened V by 7 bases and J by 7 bases, and 19 bases separated the two germline ends. CDR3 coding DNA: TGTGCCAGTACCGCGGGACCCGGGGCACTTGAAGCTTTCTTT. Protein product: CASTAGPGALEAFF.

CDR3 amino acids: CASSQDRGNQPQHF. The CDR3 coding sequence is TGTGCCAGCAGCCAAGATCGAGGGAATCAGCCCCAGCATTTT. This sequence joins TRBV3-1 (or the pseudogene TRBV3-2) and TRBJ1-5; D remains ambiguous. The CDR3 is 14 amino acids. Trimming shortened V by 0 bases and J by 4 bases, and 7 bases separated the two germline ends. The V gene's germline CDR1 is LGHDT and CDR2 YNNKEL (reference sequence).

This chain connects TRBV19 to TRBJ2-2; D is unclear. The CDR3 sequence is 15 residues long. V lost 8 bases and J 4 bases, leaving 17 bases between the germline ends. Germline V CDR1 and CDR2: LNHDA, SQIVND (reference sequence). The CDR3 here is CASSPGDRLTGELFF. In DNA, the CDR3 is TGTGCCAGTTCTCCGGGTGATCGGCTCACCGGGGAGCTGTTTTTT.

V is TRBV12-5 and J is TRBJ2-3; D is undetermined. The CDR3 has 14 amino acids. Trimming shortened V by 5 bases and J by 2 bases, and 11 bases separated the two germline ends. The germline gives CDR1 LGHNT, CDR2 FRNRAP. The CDR3 DNA sequence: TGTGCTAGTGGTCCTCCCACCCACACAGATACGCAGTATTTT. It yields the protein CASGPPTHTDTQYF.

The chain is built from TRBV28 and TRBJ1-2; 8 bases align to TRBD1. The CDR3 runs 15 residues. The ends lost 6 bases at V and 8 bases at J; junction bases unmatched: 14. The germline CDR1 and CDR2 sequences are MDHEN and SYDVKM. The CDR3 reads CASSLPGQAPGGYTF. The CDR3, as DNA: TGTGCCAGCAGCCTCCCGGGACAGGCCCCAGGGGGCTACACCTTC.

The J gene is TRBJ2-7, the V gene TRBV3-1 (or the pseudogene TRBV3-2); weak D call: TRBD2 (6 bases). With 1 base removed from V and 0 bases from J, the gap between germline ends came to 10 bases. Germline V gene data show CDR1 as LGHDT and CDR2 as YNNKEL (reference sequence). The CDR3 is made up of 15 amino acids. The CDR3 DNA is TGTGCCAGCAGCCAAGGCAGGGACTCCTCCTACGAGCAGTACTTC. It translates to CASSQGRDSSYEQYF.

The V call is TRBV3-1 (or the pseudogene TRBV3-2), the J call TRBJ2-6; maybe TRBD2 (5 bases). Germline values: CDR1 LGHDT, CDR2 YNNKEL (reference sequence). The CDR3 is 16 amino acids. V was clipped by 1 base and J by 0 bases, with 7 bases between them. The CDR3 bases are TGTGCCAGCAGCCAAGTCCGGGGCTCTGGGGCCAACGTCCTGACTTTC. Residues: CASSQVRGSGANVLTF.

The chain combines TRBV6-5 with TRBJ2-3; possible D gene TRBD1, 5 bases. The germline V gene encodes CDR1 MNHEY and CDR2 SVGAGI. The CDR3 is made up of 11 amino acids. V lost 5 bases and J lost 10, with 10 bases in between. CDR3 loop: CASSQGSAQYF. For the CDR3, the DNA is TGTGCCAGCAGTCAGGGTTCGGCGCAGTATTTT.

This clone was picked up a small number of times. The chain links TRBV12-5 to TRBJ1-2; possibly TRBD1 for D (5 bases). V shed 2 bases and J shed 7 bases, with 17 bases lying between them. Germline V gives CDR1 LGHNT, CDR2 FRNRAP. The CDR3 contains 15 residues. As DNA, the CDR3 is TGTGCTAGTGGTTTGCCCCCCCTGACAGAGAGTGGCTACACCTTC. Protein sequence: CASGLPPLTESGYTF.

The chain is built from TRBV20-1 and TRBJ2-7; D gene unclear. In germline, CDR1 is DFQATT, CDR2 SNEGSKA (reference sequence). This CDR3 contains 11 residues. V lost 3 bases and J lost 2, with 5 bases in between. CDR3 DNA sequence: TGCAGTGCTAGCCCCACCTACGAGCAGTACTTC. Amino acid sequence: CSASPTYEQYF.

The chain carries TRBV28 and TRBJ2-1; TRBD1 agrees at 8 bases. Germline V gene sequence: CDR1 MDHEN, CDR2 SYDVKM. Germline trimming cut 5 bases from V and 3 bases from J; bases unmatched to any gene: 9. This CDR3 has 16 amino acids. The CDR3 protein is CASSHNRGAGYNEQFF. The DNA for the CDR3 is TGTGCCAGCAGTCACAACAGGGGGGCGGGCTACAATGAGCAGTTCTTC.

J is TRBJ2-5 and V is TRBV7-2; TRBD1 agrees at 7 bases. The V gene's germline CDR1 is SGHTA and CDR2 FQGNSA. This CDR3 comprises 14 residues. The junction had 6 bases not matched to a gene; V was cut back by 2 bases and J by 6 bases. The CDR3 DNA sequence: TGTGCCAGCAGCTTAAACAGGGGTCCAAAGACCCAGTACTTC. The encoded protein is CASSLNRGPKTQYF.

The chain joins TRBV27 to TRBJ2-5, with TRBD1 identical over 9 bases. This CDR3 comprises 14 residues. The V segment lost 5 bases and the J segment 4 bases; nucleotides outside the gene matches: 5. Germline V CDR1 and CDR2: MNHEY, SMNVEV (reference sequence). CDR3 sequence (DNA): TGTGCCAGCAGTCAGGGACAGGGCGTAGAGACCCAGTACTTC. This sequence encodes CASSQGQGVETQYF.

In this sample, this clone turned up once. The chain combines TRBV7-2 with TRBJ2-3; no reliable D call. The germline V gene has CDR1 SGHTA and CDR2 FQGNSA. This CDR3 spans 15 amino acids. V was pared by 1 base and J by 0 bases, with 8 bases between. CDR3 DNA: TGTGCCAGCAGCTTAGTGACACTTAGCACAGATACGCAGTATTTT. Encoded protein: CASSLVTLSTDTQYF.

For the CDR3, the DNA is TGTGCCAGCAGCCAAGACAGGAGCGAGCAGTACTTC. Its protein is CASSQDRSEQYF. V is TRBV3-1 (or the pseudogene TRBV3-2) and J is TRBJ2-7; D is unclear. Germline V gene lookup returns CDR1 LGHDT and CDR2 YNNKEL (reference sequence). The germline V and J ends were trimmed by 0 bases and 6 bases, with 6 bases remaining between them. The CDR3 has 12 amino acids.